These 8 T cell receptor beta chains originate from one sample sequenced in a study of blood T cell repertoires in COVID-19. Libraries were prepared by immunoSEQ multiplex PCR; TCRdb keeps only in-frame clonotypes and omits some of them. The table records roughly 300,000 clones, about 92% of them present only once. The sample taken for sequencing was PBMCs or T cells enriched from blood (not recorded which). These receptors were collected from a woman aged 25 to 45 who had recovered from COVID-19.

The chain uses TRBV11-1 and TRBJ2-3; the D gene is possibly TRBD2 (6 bases). Trimming cost V 5 bases and J 4 bases, with 19 bases left between them. The CDR3 length is 16 residues. The V gene's germline CDR1 is SGHAT and CDR2 FQDESV (reference sequence). The CDR3, as DNA: TGTGCCAGCAGCGCTTTACCCCCTAGCGTTGCAGATACGCAGTATTTT. Translation gives CASSALPPSVADTQYF.

This sequence joins TRBV7-6 and TRBJ2-7, with 9 bases that match TRBD1. Germline CDR1 and CDR2: SGHVS and FNYEAQ. The CDR3 contains 16 residues. After removal of 5 bases from V and 6 bases from J, the junction contained 14 bases not matched to a gene. The CDR3 protein is CASSNRELGQGLEQYF. The CDR3 DNA sequence: TGTGCCAGCAGCAACCGGGAGCTGGGACAGGGACTCGAGCAGTACTTC.

Concerning this clone itself: The junction and the germline gene differ at one end; a read error may be behind it. The chain links TRBV13 to TRBJ1-2; tentatively, D is TRBD1 (5 bases). The CDR3 has 14 residues. Looked up from germline, CDR1 is PRHDT and CDR2 is FYEKMQ (reference sequence). The CDR3 DNA reads as TGTGCCAGCAGCTCCGGGGCGGGGAACTCTGGCTACACCTTC. Protein sequence: CASSSGAGNSGYTF.

The chain carries TRBV4-2 and TRBJ2-7, with 12 bases matching TRBD2. CDR1 and CDR2 (germline): LGHNA, YNFKEQ. This CDR3 spans 16 amino acids. Trimming removed 4 bases from V and 3 bases from J; junction bases left unmatched: 7. CDR3 bases: TGTGCCAGCAGCCCCACTAGCGGGAGGATCTTCTACGAGCAGTACTTC. It specifies CASSPTSGRIFYEQYF.

The CDR3 DNA reads TGTGCCAGCAGCCAATTGCGGGCGAACACCGGGGAGCTGTTTTTT. It specifies CASSQLRANTGELFF. This chain joins TRBV3-1 (or the pseudogene TRBV3-2) and TRBJ2-2; possibly TRBD2 for D (5 bases). CDR1 and CDR2 from the germline V gene are LGHDT and YNNKEL (reference sequence). The CDR3 loop spans 15 amino acids. V was clipped by 2 bases and J by 0 bases, with 7 bases between them.

The V gene is TRBV4-1, the J gene TRBJ2-1; 9 nucleotides align to TRBD2. V shed 6 bases and J 5 bases; nucleotides not matched to a gene: 8. This CDR3 comprises 15 residues. Germline CDR1 is MGHRA and CDR2 is YSYEKL. CDR3 DNA sequence: TGCGCCAGCAGAGAGCGGTCTAGCGGGAACAATGAGCAGTTCTTC. This encodes CASRERSSGNNEQFF.

The chain couples TRBV29-1 to TRBJ1-2, with no clear D. This CDR3 region has 15 residues. Germline CDR1 reads SQVTM; CDR2 reads ANQGSEA. Trimming stripped 5 bases from V and 6 bases from J, with 22 bases between. The CDR3 loop reads CSVTVQRASSDGYTF. DNA for the CDR3: TGCAGCGTTACGGTCCAGAGGGCCAGTTCTGATGGCTACACCTTC.

The J gene is TRBJ2-1, the V gene TRBV27; D perhaps matches TRBD2 (5 bases). Germline CDR1 MNHEY, CDR2 SMNVEV (reference sequence). Trimming pared 11 bases from V and 4 bases from J, leaving 15 bases between. The CDR3 has 13 amino acids. CDR3 protein: CASGLLPYNEQFF. Here the CDR3 DNA reads TGTGCCTCGGGGTTACTCCCTTACAATGAGCAGTTCTTC.